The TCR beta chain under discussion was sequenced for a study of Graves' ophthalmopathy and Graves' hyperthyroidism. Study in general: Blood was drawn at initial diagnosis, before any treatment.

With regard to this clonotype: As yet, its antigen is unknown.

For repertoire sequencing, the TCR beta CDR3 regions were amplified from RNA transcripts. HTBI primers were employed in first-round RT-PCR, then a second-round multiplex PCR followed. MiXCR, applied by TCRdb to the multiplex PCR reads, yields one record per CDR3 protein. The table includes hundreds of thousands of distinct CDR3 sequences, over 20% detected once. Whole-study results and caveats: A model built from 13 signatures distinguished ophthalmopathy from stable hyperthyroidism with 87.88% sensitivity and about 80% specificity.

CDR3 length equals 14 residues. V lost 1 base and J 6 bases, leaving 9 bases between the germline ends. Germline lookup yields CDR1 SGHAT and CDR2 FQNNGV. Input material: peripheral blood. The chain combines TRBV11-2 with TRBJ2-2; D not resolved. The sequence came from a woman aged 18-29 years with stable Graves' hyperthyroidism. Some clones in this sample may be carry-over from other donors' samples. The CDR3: CASSLGAAAGELFF. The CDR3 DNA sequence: TGTGCCAGCAGCTTAGGGGCGGCGGCCGGGGAGCTGTTTTTT. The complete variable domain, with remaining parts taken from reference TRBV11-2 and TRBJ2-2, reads EAGVAQSPRYKIIEKRQSVAFWCNPISGHATLYWYQQILGQGPKLLIQFQNNGVVDDSQLPKDRFSAERLKGVDSTLKIQPAKLEDSAVYLCASSLGAAAGELFFGEGSRLTVL.